This T cell receptor (beta chain) derives from a study of blood T cell repertoires in COVID-19. About the research overall: The study drew acute and convalescent COVID-19 samples from the United States, Italy and Spain. The analysed material was cDNA or gDNA that came from T cells, B-cell-depleted T cells, or PBMCs.

Per the original data handling: From reference gene primer amplification, estimates of nucleated cell counts were derived. Sequencing was performed with immunoSEQ multiplex PCR; in TCRdb, only in-frame clones are kept and a portion is missing. The V and J calls and the clone size are those of that table, but D and trimming were determined from the DNA. The table has approximately 60,000 clones, roughly 87% seen once. What was sequenced was peripheral blood. This TCR was recovered from a woman aged 55-69 years with acute or convalescent COVID-19.

In nucleotides, the CDR3 is TGTGCCAGCTCAGGGAGTCCTTCTTATGGCTACACCTTC. This gives the protein CASSGSPSYGYTF. This rearrangement joins TRBV18 to TRBJ1-2; no clear D gene. The germline gives CDR1 KGHSH, CDR2 LQKENI. CDR3 length: 13 amino acids. V was clipped by 5 bases and J by 5 bases, with 12 bases between them. Variable domain in full (rest from reference TRBV18 and TRBJ1-2): NAGVMQNPRHLVRRRGQEARLRCSPMKGHSHVYWYRQLPEEGLKFMVYLQKENIIDESGMPKERFSAEFPKEGPSILRIQQVVRGDSAAYFCASSGSPSYGYTFGSGTRLTVV.